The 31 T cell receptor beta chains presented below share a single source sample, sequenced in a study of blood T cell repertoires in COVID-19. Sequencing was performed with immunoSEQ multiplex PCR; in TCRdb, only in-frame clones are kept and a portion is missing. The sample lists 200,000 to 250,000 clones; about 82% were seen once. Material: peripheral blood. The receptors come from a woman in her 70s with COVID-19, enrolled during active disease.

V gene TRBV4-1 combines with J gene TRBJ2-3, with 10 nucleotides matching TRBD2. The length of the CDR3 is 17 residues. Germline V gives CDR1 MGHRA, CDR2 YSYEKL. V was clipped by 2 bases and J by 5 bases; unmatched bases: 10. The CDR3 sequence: CASSQSLSGGAIDTQYF. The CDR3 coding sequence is TGCGCCAGCAGCCAATCTCTCAGCGGGGGGGCAATAGATACGCAGTATTTT.

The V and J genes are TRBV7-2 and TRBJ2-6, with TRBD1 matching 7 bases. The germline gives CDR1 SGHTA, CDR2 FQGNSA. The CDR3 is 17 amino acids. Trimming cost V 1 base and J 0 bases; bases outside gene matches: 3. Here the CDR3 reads CASSLGTGPSGANVLTF. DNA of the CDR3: TGTGCCAGCAGCTTAGGGACAGGTCCCTCTGGGGCCAACGTCCTGACTTTC.

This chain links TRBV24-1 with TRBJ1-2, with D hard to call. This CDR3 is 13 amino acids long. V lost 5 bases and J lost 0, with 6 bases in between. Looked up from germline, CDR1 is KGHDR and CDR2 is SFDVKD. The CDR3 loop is CATSGGPNYGYTF. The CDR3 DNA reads TGTGCCACCAGTGGAGGGCCTAACTATGGCTACACCTTC.

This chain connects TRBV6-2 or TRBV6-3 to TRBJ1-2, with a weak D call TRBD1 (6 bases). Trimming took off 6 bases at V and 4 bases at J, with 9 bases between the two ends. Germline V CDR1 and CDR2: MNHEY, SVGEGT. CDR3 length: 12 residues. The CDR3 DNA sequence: TGTGCCAGCAGCCAGGGGTTCTATGGCTACACCTTC. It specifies CASSQGFYGYTF.

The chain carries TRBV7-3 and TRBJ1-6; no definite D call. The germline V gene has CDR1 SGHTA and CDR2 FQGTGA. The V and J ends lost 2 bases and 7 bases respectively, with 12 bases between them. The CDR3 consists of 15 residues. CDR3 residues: CASSLEGKRNSPLHF. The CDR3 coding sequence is TGTGCCAGCAGCTTAGAGGGAAAGCGCAATTCACCCCTCCACTTT.

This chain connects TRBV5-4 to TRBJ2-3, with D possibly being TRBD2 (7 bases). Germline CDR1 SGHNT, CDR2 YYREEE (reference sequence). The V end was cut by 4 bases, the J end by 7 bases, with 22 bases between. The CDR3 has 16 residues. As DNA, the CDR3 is TGTGCCAGCAGCCCGGGCGGGGGCGGGGGTGCAAATACGCAGTATTTT. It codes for CASSPGGGGGANTQYF.

In DNA form, the CDR3 reads TGTGCCAGCTCACCATTACAGGGGGAGGATGGCTACACCTTC. It translates to CASSPLQGEDGYTF. The chain employs TRBV18 and TRBJ1-2, with 8 bases fitting TRBD1. CDR3 length: 14 residues. Germline V lookup: CDR1 KGHSH, CDR2 LQKENI. Germline trimming cut 2 bases from V and 6 bases from J; bases unmatched to any gene: 5.

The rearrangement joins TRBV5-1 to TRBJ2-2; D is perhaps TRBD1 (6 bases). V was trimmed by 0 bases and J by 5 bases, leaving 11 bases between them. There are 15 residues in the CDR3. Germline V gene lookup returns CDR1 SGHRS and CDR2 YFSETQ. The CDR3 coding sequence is TGCGCCAGCAGCTTGGGTCAGGGGTCAACCGGGGAGCTGTTTTTT. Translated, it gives CASSLGQGSTGELFF.

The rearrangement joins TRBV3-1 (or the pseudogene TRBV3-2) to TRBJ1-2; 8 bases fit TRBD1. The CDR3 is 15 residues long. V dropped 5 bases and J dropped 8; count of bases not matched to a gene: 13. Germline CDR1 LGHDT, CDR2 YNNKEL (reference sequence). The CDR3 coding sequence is TGTGCCAGCAGCAACCCAGCGCAGGGGGCGGGCGGCTACACCTTC. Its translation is CASSNPAQGAGGYTF.

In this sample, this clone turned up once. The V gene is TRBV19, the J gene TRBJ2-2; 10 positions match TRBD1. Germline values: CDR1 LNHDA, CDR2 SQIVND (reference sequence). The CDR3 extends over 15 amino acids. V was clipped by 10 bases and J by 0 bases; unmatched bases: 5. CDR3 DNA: TGTGCCACCCGAGGACAGGGGGCGAACACCGGGGAGCTGTTTTTT. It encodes CATRGQGANTGELFF.

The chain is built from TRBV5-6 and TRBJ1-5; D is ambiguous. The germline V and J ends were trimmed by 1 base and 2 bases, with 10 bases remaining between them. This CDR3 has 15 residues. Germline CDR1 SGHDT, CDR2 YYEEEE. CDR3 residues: CASSLQAIRNQPQHF. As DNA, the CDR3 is TGTGCCAGCAGCTTGCAGGCTATACGCAATCAGCCCCAGCATTTT.

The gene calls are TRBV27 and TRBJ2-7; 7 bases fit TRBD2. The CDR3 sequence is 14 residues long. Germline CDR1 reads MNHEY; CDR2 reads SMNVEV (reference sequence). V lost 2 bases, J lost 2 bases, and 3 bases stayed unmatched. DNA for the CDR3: TGTGCCAGCAGTTTAGCGGGAGTCCCCTACGAGCAGTACTTC. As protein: CASSLAGVPYEQYF.

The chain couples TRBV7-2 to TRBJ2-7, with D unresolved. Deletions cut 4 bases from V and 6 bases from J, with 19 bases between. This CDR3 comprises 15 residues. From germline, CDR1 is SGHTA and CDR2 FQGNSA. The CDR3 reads CASSSNNTRRSEQYF. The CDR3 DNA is TGTGCCAGCAGCTCCAACAACACCCGGCGGAGCGAGCAGTACTTC.

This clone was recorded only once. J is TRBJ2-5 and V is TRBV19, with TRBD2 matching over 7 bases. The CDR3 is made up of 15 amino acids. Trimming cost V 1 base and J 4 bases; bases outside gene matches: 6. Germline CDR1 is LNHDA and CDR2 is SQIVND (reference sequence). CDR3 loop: CASSIASGEGETQYF. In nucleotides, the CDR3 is TGTGCCAGTAGTATAGCCAGCGGGGAGGGAGAGACCCAGTACTTC.

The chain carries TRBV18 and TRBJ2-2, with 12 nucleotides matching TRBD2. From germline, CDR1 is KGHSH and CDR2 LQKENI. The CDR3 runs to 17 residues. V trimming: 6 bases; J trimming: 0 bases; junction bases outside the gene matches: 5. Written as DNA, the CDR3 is TGTGCCAGCTCGCTCCTAGCGGGGGGGCCGAACACCGGGGAGCTGTTTTTT. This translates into CASSLLAGGPNTGELFF.

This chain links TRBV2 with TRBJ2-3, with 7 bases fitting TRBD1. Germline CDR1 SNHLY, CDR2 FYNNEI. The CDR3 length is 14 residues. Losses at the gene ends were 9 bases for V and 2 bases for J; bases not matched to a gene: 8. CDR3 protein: CASTRDSATDTQYF. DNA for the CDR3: TGTGCCAGTACCCGGGACAGTGCCACAGATACGCAGTATTTT.

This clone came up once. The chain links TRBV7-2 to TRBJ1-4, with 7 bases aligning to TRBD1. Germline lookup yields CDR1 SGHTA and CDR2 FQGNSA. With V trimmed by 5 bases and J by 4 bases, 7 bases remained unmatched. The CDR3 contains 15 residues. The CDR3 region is CASSPRQGINEKLFF. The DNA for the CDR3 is TGTGCCAGCAGCCCGAGACAGGGTATTAATGAAAAACTGTTTTTT.

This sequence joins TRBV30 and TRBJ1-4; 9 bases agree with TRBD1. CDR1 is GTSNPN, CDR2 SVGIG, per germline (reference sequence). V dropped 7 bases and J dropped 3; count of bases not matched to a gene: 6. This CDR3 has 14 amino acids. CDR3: CAYRQGVANEKLFF. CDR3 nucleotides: TGTGCCTATAGACAGGGGGTCGCTAATGAAAAACTGTTTTTT.

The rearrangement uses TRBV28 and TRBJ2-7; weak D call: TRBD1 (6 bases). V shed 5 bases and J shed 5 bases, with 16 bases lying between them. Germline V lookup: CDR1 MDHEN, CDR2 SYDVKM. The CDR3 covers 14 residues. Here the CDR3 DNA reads TGTGCCAGCAGTCTGACAGGTCCTAGGGACGAGCAGTACTTC. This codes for CASSLTGPRDEQYF.

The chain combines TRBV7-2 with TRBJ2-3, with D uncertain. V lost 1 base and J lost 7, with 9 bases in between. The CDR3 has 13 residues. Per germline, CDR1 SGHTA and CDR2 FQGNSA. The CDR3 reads CASSLESVYTQYF. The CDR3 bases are TGTGCCAGCAGCTTAGAATCGGTATATACGCAGTATTTT.

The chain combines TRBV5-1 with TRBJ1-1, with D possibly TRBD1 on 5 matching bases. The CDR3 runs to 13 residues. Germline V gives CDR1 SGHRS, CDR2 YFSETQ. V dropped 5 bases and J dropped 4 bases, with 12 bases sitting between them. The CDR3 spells CASRETGVTEAFF. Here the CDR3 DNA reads TGCGCCAGCAGGGAGACGGGGGTCACTGAAGCTTTCTTT.

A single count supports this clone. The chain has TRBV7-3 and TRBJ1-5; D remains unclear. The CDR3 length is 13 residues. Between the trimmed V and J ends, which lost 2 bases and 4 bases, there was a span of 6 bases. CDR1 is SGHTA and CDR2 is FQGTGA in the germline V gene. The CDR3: CASSLGLNQPQHF. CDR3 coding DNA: TGTGCCAGCAGCTTAGGGCTTAATCAGCCCCAGCATTTT.

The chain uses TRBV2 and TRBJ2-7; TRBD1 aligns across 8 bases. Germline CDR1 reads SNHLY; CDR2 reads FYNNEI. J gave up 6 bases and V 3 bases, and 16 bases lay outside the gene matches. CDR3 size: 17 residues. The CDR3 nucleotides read TGTGCCAGCAGTGATGTCTCTATGGGGCAGGGGGCGAGCGAGCAGTACTTC. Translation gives CASSDVSMGQGASEQYF.

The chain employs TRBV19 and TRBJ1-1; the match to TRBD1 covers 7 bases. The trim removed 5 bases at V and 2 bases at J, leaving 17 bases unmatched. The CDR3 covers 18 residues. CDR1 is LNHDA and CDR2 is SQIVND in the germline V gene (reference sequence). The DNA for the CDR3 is TGTGCCAGTAGTTCCCAGGGGGGACAGAAACTTACTAACACTGAAGCTTTCTTT. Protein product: CASSSQGGQKLTNTEAFF.

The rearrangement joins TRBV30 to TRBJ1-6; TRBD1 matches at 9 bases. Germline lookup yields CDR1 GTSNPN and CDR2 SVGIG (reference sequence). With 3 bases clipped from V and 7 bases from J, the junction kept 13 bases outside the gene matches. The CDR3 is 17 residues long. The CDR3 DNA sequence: TGTGCCTGGAGCGATCCTTCGGGGGGGACAGGGAATTCACCCCTCCACTTT. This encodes CAWSDPSGGTGNSPLHF. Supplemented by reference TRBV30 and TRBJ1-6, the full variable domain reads SQTIHQWPATLVQPVGSPLSLECTVEGTSNPNLYWYRQAAGRGLQLLFYSVGIGQISSEVPQNLSASRPQDRQFILSSKKLLLSDSGFYLCAWSDPSGGTGNSPLHFGNGTRLTVT.

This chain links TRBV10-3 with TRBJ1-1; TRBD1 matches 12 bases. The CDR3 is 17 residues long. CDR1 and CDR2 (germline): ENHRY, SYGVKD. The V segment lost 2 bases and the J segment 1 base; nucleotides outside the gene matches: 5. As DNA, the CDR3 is TGTGCCATCAGTGAGCAGGGGACAGGGGGCGGGAACACTGAAGCTTTCTTT. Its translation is CAISEQGTGGGNTEAFF.

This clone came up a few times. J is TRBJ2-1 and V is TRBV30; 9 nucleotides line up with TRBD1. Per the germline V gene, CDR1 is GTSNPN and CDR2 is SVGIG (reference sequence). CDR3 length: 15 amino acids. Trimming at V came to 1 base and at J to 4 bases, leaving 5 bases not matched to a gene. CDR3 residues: CAWSATGGWYNEQFF. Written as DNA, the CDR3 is TGTGCCTGGAGTGCAACAGGGGGCTGGTACAATGAGCAGTTCTTC. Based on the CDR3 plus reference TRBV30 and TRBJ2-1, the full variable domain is SQTIHQWPATLVQPVGSPLSLECTVEGTSNPNLYWYRQAAGRGLQLLFYSVGIGQISSEVPQNLSASRPQDRQFILSSKKLLLSDSGFYLCAWSATGGWYNEQFFGPGTRLTVL.

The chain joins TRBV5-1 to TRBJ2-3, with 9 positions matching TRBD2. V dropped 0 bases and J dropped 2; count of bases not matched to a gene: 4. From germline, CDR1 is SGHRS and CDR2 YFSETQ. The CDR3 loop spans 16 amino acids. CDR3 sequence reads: CASSLGLADVTDTQYF. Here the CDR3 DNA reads TGCGCCAGCAGCTTGGGACTAGCGGACGTCACAGATACGCAGTATTTT.

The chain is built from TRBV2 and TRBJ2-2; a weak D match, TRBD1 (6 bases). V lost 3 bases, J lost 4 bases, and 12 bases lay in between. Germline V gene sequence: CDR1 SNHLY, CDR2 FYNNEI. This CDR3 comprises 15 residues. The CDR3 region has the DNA TGTGCCAGCAGTGAGCAGGGGTCGATCACCGGGGAGCTGTTTTTT. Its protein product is CASSEQGSITGELFF.

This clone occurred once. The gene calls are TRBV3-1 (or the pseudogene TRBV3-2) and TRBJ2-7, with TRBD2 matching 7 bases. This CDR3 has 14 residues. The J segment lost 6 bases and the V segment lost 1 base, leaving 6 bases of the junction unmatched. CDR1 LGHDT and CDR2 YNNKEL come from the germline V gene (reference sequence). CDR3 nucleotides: TGTGCCAGCAGCCAAGGTTGGGAGGGATCCGAGCAGTACTTC. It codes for CASSQGWEGSEQYF.

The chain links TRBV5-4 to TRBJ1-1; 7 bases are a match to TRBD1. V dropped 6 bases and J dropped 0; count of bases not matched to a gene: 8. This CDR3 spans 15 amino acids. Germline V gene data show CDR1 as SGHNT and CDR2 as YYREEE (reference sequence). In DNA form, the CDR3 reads TGTGCCAGCACCTTCCATGGGACAGTGAACACTGAAGCTTTCTTT. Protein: CASTFHGTVNTEAFF.